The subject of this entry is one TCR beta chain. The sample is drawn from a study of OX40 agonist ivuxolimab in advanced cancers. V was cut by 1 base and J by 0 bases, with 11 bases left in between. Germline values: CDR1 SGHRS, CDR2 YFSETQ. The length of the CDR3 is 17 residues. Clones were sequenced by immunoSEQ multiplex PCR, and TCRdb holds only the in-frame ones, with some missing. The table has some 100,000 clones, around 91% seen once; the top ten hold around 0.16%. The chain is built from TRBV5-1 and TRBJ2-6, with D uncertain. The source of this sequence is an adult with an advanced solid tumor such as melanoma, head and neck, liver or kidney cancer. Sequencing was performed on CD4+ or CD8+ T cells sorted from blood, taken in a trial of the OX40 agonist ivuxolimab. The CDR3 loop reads CASSLQPSYSGANVLTF. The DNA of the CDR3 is TGCGCCAGCAGCTTGCAGCCCTCCTACTCTGGGGCCAACGTCCTGACTTTC. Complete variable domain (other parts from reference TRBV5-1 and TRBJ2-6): KAGVTQTPRYLIKTRGQQVTLSCSPISGHRSVSWYQQTPGQGLQFLFEYFSETQRNKGNFPGRFSGRQFSNSRSEMNVSTLELGDSALYLCASSLQPSYSGANVLTFGAGSRLTVL.